This T cell receptor beta chain was identified during a study of shared clonotypes between healthy human individuals (dated by TCRdb to the early 2020s). For the study in its entirety: Three men and two women, aged 18 to 49 years, made up the cohort. For each donor, CD4 naive and CD4 memory were each given three plates, CD8 naive was given two plates, and CD8 memory was given one plate. To estimate repertoire size and how much clonotype sharing occurs between individuals, the study deeply sequenced the blood TCR repertoires of a handful of healthy adults. Per donor, leukapheresis produced somewhere between about 0.9 and 10 billion PBMCs. To increase sequencing depth and limit assay-specific biases, TCR repertoire library preparation and sequencing were carried out by different laboratories using diverse techniques.

Beyond this particular receptor, the publication reports: Clonotypes shared by all four sorted-subset donors showed higher generation probabilities than non-shared clonotypes. Naive subsets generally had larger estimated clonotype richness than memory subsets. Incomplete sequencing was indicated by rarefaction of sorted-subset datasets, despite the large sequencing depth. Sampling was limited to blood, and TCR repertoires in tissue likely differ from TCR repertoires in blood. Based on pairwise subsampling, the degree of clonotype sharing among donors was expected to be affected by sequencing depth. When several donors were compared, the shared fraction of clonotypes was about 5.5% for naive CD4, 3.5% for naive CD8, 2.3% for memory CD4, and under 0.5% for memory CD8. Because the study included only a small number of donors, the genetic and exposure-history diversity represented was limited.

Turning to this clone: Its binding antigen is unknown. No base qualities exist here, and no much larger clone lies one base off it.

Healthy HIV-negative adults with no recently reported acute infections or vaccinations were included as donors. Every donor was a Caucasian adult residing in Nashville, Tennessee, USA. CD4+ T cells were enriched by magnetic negative selection; naive cells were then positively selected on CD45RA, and the negative fraction formed the memory subset. Blood was obtained by leukapheresis, after which PBMCs were separated by Ficoll-Histopaque density gradient centrifugation and cryopreserved in liquid nitrogen vapor phase. Analytical flow cytometry was used to check the purity and quantity of every magnetically sorted T cell population. From each sorted fraction, genomic DNA was isolated and quantified by UV absorbance on a Nanodrop 2000c. TCR CDR3 regions were amplified from genomic DNA by multiplex PCR using the deep immunoSEQ assay. Genomic DNA extracted from each cell subset was distributed evenly over all wells of several immunoSEQ 96-well plates, and each plate served as one replicate. For sorted subsets, approximately 0.2 ug of genomic DNA, equivalent to roughly 33,000 T cell genomes, went into each replicate PCR. The purified libraries were quantified using a Qubit 3.0 fluorometer, sized with a Bioanalyzer 2100, and then quantified again using the KAPA Library Quantification kit. Every immunoSEQ 96-well plate was sequenced on a separate single-read 150-cycle Illumina NextSeq 550 flow cell. From the authors' description of their analysis: The immunoSEQ output contained only junctional sequences without quality scores, so filtering could not match that applied to full-length reads. To assign V/J genes and CDR3, sequences were annotated against IMGT germline references using PyIR, a Python wrapper for IgBLAST v1.9. Reads were filtered out if the reads had weak V/J assignments (E-value above 1e-6), no CDR3, stop codons, out-of-frame junctions, or ambiguous translated residues. V3J clonotypes were defined as sequences sharing an identical inferred V gene, J gene, and CDR3 amino acid sequence. Percentage overlap between repertoires was calculated by dividing the number of shared unique clonotypes by the size of the smaller repertoire. RTK rarefaction, the Chao1 estimator, and Recon v2.1 estimates of unobserved clonotypes were used to assess repertoire richness. Generation probabilities for all TCRbeta clonotypes obtained by the gDNA method from several donors were computed using OLGA. The table comes from immuneACCESS by way of TCRdb, which keeps in-frame sequences with V and J called. Part of the clones is missing from these tables; in studies checked, under half for an unresolved V gene and the rest for unknown reasons. Clonal size and the V and J genes are those of that table, whereas D and trimming came from the DNA. This sample lists about 1.5 million clones; roughly 95% were detected once. The top ten clonotypes cover roughly 1.2% of the sample.

This TCR was recovered from a man younger than 40 in good health. The sequenced sample was naive CD4+ T cells sorted from blood. The meaning of the sample's cell subset or site label: CD45RA+ positively selected.

At the DNA level, the sequence is TGTGCCAGCAGTTCACTGTCCTCTCCGGCTAGCAGGGGTCAGTTCTTC. Its product reads: CASSSLSSPASRGQFF. The chain is assembled from TRBV28 and TRBJ2-1; a tentative D match to TRBD1 spans 6 bases. The CDR3 holds 16 amino acids from the cysteine to the phenylalanine. CDR3 DNA is the only sequence kept; it has 48 bases, read in frame from the first base. The germline V gene specifies MDHEN as CDR1 and SYDVKM as CDR2. V is clipped by 4 bases and J by 13 bases, and the sequence between their germline boundaries is 26 bases long. The variable domain in full, with residues beyond the CDR3 obtained from the reference TRBV28 and TRBJ2-1 genes, is DVKVTQSSRYLVKRTGEKVFLECVQDMDHENMFWYRQDPGLGLRLIYFSYDVKMKEKGDIPEGYSVSREKKERFSLILESASTNQTSMYLCASSSLSSPASRGQFFGPGTRLTVL.